One T cell receptor (beta chain) is described in this entry. Which cohort a participant joined came from the clinical history participants gave. This sample stems from a study of blood T cell repertoires in COVID-19. On the study more broadly: Sites across the United States, Italy and Spain contributed samples from acute and convalescent COVID-19.

Original processing notes: Researchers report that nucleated cell counts were estimated from reference gene primer amplification. Repertoires were generated with immunoSEQ multiplex PCR, while TCRdb's copy carries only in-frame clones and drops some. That table is the source of V, J and clone size, and D and trimming were worked out from the DNA. The sample includes 300,000 or so clones, roughly nine tenths of them seen just once. Between the trimmed V and J ends, which lost 5 bases and 0 bases, there was a span of 23 bases. Germline V gene data show CDR1 as LNHDA and CDR2 as SQIVND (reference sequence). CDR3 length: 20 residues.

Specimen: PBMCs or T cells enriched from blood (not recorded which). The chain combines TRBV19 with TRBJ2-6, with D possibly being TRBD2 (6 bases). This clonotype was sampled from a woman in her 30s who had recovered from COVID-19. The CDR3 is CASSVLGGFSVFSGANVLTF. In DNA, the CDR3 is TGTGCCAGTAGTGTGCTCGGGGGTTTCTCCGTATTCTCTGGGGCCAACGTCCTGACTTTC.